A single sample is the source of the 14 T cell receptor beta chains below, sequenced in a study of response to subunit inactivated influenza vaccine. MiXCR, applied by TCRdb to the RT-PCR reads, yields one record per CDR3 protein. This sample has 750,000 to 850,000 distinct CDR3 sequences, with about 18% found just once. Sample: PBMCs from blood, taken about 5 days after vaccination. These receptors originate from a man over 45 who received an inactivated influenza vaccine.

The rearrangement uses TRBV11-2 and TRBJ2-3; 9 bases are a match to TRBD2. In germline, CDR1 is SGHAT, CDR2 FQNNGV. This CDR3 is 18 amino acids long. V was clipped by 3 bases and J by 4 bases; unmatched bases: 14. The CDR3 nucleotides are TGTGCCAGCAGCTTGATGGGGTCGGCGGGGGGGAGGGCAGATACGCAGTATTTT. Translated, it gives CASSLMGSAGGRADTQYF.

V gene TRBV20-1 combines with J gene TRBJ2-7; TRBD2 matches at 11 bases. Germline V gives CDR1 DFQATT, CDR2 SNEGSKA (reference sequence). There are 15 residues in the CDR3. V dropped 3 bases and J dropped 3; count of bases not matched to a gene: 7. The CDR3 loop is CSARRGLAGGYEQYF. The CDR3, as DNA: TGCAGTGCTAGGCGGGGGCTAGCGGGAGGCTACGAGCAGTACTTC.

V and J are TRBV12-3 or TRBV12-4 and TRBJ1-1; D is ambiguous. The length of the CDR3 is 14 residues. Trimming pared 7 bases from V and 4 bases from J, leaving 16 bases between. The CDR3 region has the DNA TGTGCCAGCACCCTGGGCGTAGTGGGCACTGAAGCTTTCTTT. Protein product: CASTLGVVGTEAFF.

This clonotype was detected only a few times. The CDR3 spells CSASPGSRPYEQYF. DNA for the CDR3: TGCAGTGCAAGCCCGGGGTCAAGGCCCTACGAGCAGTACTTC. The chain is built from TRBV20-1 and TRBJ2-7, with D tentatively TRBD2 (5 bases). The CDR3 is 14 amino acids. Germline lookup yields CDR1 DFQATT and CDR2 SNEGSKA (reference sequence). V was shortened by 6 bases and J by 2 bases, with 17 bases between the two germline ends.

This clonotype has more than one count but fewer than ten. The rearrangement joins TRBV20-1 to TRBJ2-5; D not certain. Germline CDR1 DFQATT, CDR2 SNEGSKA (reference sequence). The CDR3 runs 12 residues. The V and J ends lost 1 base and 4 bases respectively, with 7 bases between them. CDR3 protein: CSARGHGETQYF. The CDR3 DNA follows: TGCAGTGCTAGAGGCCACGGAGAGACCCAGTACTTC.

This clonotype was observed at least ten times. The chain recombines TRBV9 with TRBJ2-3; TRBD2 might be the D (5 bases). The germline CDR1 and CDR2 sequences are SGDLS and YYNGEE. This CDR3 comprises 15 residues. With 0 bases removed from V and 5 bases from J, the gap between germline ends came to 13 bases. The CDR3 here is CASSVGTRPGDTQYF. The CDR3 DNA is TGTGCCAGCAGCGTAGGGACTCGCCCTGGAGATACGCAGTATTTT.

There are a few counts of this clonotype. This chain uses TRBV20-1 with TRBJ2-4; D is uncertain. Germline-derived CDR1 and CDR2 are DFQATT and SNEGSKA (reference sequence). CDR3 length: 15 residues. Between the trimmed V and J ends, which lost 3 bases and 0 bases, there was a span of 12 bases. CDR3 in DNA: TGCAGTGCTAGTCCTCTGGGTTTAGCCAAAAACATTCAGTACTTC. It codes for CSASPLGLAKNIQYF.

This clonotype was seen only a few times. The chain joins TRBV7-8 to TRBJ2-1, with TRBD1 identical over 7 bases. Germline CDR1 SGHVS, CDR2 FQNEAQ. With V trimmed by 5 bases and J by 4 bases, 11 bases remained unmatched. The CDR3 loop spans 16 amino acids. CDR3 sequence reads: CASSTRQGGLYNEQFF. The CDR3 DNA reads TGTGCCAGCAGCACCCGACAGGGTGGGTTGTACAATGAGCAGTTCTTC.

This chain uses TRBV4-1 with TRBJ2-1, with 7 bases aligning to TRBD2. There are 15 residues in the CDR3. The V segment lost 1 base and the J segment 4 bases; nucleotides outside the gene matches: 4. Germline lookup yields CDR1 MGHRA and CDR2 YSYEKL. The CDR3 loop reads CASSQVGGFYNEQFF. CDR3 DNA sequence: TGCGCCAGCAGCCAAGTCGGGGGGTTTTACAATGAGCAGTTCTTC.

This clonotype has ten or more counts. Relative to the germline gene, one junction end is altered; a read error may explain this. The J gene is TRBJ2-2, the V gene TRBV4-1, with D tentatively TRBD1 (6 bases). The CDR3 totals 14 residues. CDR1 is MGHRA, CDR2 YSYEKL, per germline. This CDR3 is CASSQDWGPGELFF. Written as DNA, the CDR3 is TGCGCCAGTAGCCAAGACTGGGGGCCCGGGGAGCTGTTTTTT.

The chain recombines TRBV6-1 with TRBJ2-1; the D gene could be TRBD1 or TRBD2 (5 bases each). V shed 6 bases and J shed 5 bases, with 14 bases lying between them. The CDR3 covers 14 residues. The germline gives CDR1 MNHNS, CDR2 SASEGT. The CDR3: CASRDTVGDNEQFF. Here the CDR3 DNA reads TGTGCCAGCAGGGACACCGTCGGGGACAATGAGCAGTTCTTC.

This rearrangement joins TRBV7-2 to TRBJ2-2; no clear D. CDR1 is SGHTA, CDR2 FQGNSA, per germline. This CDR3 contains 15 residues. V was pared by 1 base and J by 6 bases, with 12 bases between. DNA for the CDR3: TGTGCCAGCAGCTTAGTAGGGTTCTCTGCCGGGGAGCTGTTTTTT. Its protein is CASSLVGFSAGELFF.

This clonotype turned up a few times. The genes are TRBV28 and TRBJ1-4; maybe TRBD1 (5 bases). The CDR3 is 14 residues long. Germline lookup yields CDR1 MDHEN and CDR2 SYDVKM. The germline V and J ends were trimmed by 5 bases and 0 bases, with 7 bases remaining between them. The CDR3 is CASSGGSTNEKLFF. The CDR3 DNA follows: TGTGCCAGCAGTGGGGGTTCAACTAATGAAAAACTGTTTTTT. Supplemented by reference TRBV28 and TRBJ1-4, the full variable domain reads DVKVTQSSRYLVKRTGEKVFLECVQDMDHENMFWYRQDPGLGLRLIYFSYDVKMKEKGDIPEGYSVSREKKERFSLILESASTNQTSMYLCASSGGSTNEKLFFGSGTQLSVL.

Many counts were recorded for this clonotype. The chain employs TRBV20-1 and TRBJ2-3; D is unclear. Trimming stripped 6 bases from V and 2 bases from J, with 18 bases between. The CDR3 is 15 amino acids. CDR1 DFQATT and CDR2 SNEGSKA come from the germline V gene (reference sequence). DNA for the CDR3: TGCAGTGCCCTTGACAAGGGCAGGAACACAGATACGCAGTATTTT. This gives the protein CSALDKGRNTDTQYF.